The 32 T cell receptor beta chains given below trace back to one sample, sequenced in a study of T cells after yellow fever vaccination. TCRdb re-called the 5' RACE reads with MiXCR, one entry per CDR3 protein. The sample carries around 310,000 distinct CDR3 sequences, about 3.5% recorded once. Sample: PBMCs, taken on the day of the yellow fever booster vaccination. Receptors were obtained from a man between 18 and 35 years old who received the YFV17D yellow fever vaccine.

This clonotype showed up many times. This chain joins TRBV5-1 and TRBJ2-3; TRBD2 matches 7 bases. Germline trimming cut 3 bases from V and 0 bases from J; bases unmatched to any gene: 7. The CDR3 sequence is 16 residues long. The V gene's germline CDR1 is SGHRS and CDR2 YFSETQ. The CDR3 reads CASSWERGTSTDTQYF. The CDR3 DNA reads TGCGCCAGCAGCTGGGAGCGGGGCACGAGCACAGATACGCAGTATTTT. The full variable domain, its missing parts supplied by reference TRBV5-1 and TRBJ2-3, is KAGVTQTPRYLIKTRGQQVTLSCSPISGHRSVSWYQQTPGQGLQFLFEYFSETQRNKGNFPGRFSGRQFSNSRSEMNVSTLELGDSALYLCASSWERGTSTDTQYFGPGTRLTVL.

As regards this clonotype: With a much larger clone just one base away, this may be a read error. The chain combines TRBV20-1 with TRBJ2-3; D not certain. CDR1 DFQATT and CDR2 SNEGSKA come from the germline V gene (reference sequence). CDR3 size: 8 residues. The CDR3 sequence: CRQDTQYF. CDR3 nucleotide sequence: TGCAGGCAAGATACGCAGTATTTT.

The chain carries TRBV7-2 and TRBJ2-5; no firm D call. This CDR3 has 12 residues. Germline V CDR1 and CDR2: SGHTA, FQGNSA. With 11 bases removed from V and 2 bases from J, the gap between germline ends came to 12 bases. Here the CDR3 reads CAVEEGQETQYF. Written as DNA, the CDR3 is TGTGCCGTCGAAGAAGGTCAAGAGACCCAGTACTTC.

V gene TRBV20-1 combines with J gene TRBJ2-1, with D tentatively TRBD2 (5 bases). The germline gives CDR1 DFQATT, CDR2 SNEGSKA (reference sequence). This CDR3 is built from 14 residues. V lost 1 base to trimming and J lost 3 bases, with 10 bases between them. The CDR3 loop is CSARVTGLYNEQFF. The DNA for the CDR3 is TGCAGTGCTAGAGTGACTGGACTCTACAATGAGCAGTTCTTC.

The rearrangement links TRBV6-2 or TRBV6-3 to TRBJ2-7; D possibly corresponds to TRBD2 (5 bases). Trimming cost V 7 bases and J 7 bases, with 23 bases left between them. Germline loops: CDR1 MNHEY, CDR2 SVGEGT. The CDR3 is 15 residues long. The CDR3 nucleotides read TGTGCCAGCATCCACCCGTGGAGCCCGGGATCGGAGCAGTACTTC. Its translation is CASIHPWSPGSEQYF.

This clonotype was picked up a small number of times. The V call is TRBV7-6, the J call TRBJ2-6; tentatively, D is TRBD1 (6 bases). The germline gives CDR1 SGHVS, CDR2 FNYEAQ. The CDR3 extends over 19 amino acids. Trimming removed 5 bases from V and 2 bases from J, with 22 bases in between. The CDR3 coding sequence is TGTGCCAGCAGCCCCCAGTGGGGGCAGTTGAGGGCTGGGGCCAACGTCCTGACTTTC. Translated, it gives CASSPQWGQLRAGANVLTF.

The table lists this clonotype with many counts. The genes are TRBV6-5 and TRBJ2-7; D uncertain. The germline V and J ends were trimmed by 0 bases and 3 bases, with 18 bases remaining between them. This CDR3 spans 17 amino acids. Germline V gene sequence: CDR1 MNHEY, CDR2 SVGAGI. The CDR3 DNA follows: TGTGCCAGCAGTTACTCCCCCGGACCGGCTGAACACTACGAGCAGTACTTC. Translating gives CASSYSPGPAEHYEQYF.

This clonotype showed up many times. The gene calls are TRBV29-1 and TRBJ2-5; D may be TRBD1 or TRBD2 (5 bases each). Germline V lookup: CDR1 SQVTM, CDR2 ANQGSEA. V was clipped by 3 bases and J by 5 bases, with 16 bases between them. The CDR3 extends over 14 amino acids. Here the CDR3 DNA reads TGCAGCGTTGAGGGGACCTCGTTTGACGAGACCCAGTACTTC. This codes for CSVEGTSFDETQYF.

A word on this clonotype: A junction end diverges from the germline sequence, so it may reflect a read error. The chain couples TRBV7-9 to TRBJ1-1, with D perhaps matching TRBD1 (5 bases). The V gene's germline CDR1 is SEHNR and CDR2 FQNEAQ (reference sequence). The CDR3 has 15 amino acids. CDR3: CASSHRDELNTEGFF. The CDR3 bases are TGTGCCAGCAGCCACCGGGACGAACTGAACACTGAAGGTTTCTTT. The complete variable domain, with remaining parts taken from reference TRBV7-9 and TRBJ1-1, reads DTGVSQNPRHKITKRGQNVTFRCDPISEHNRLYWYRQTLGQGPEFLTYFQNEAQLEKSRLLSDRFSAERPKGSFSTLEIQRTEQGDSAMYLCASSHRDELNTEGFFGQGTRLTVV.

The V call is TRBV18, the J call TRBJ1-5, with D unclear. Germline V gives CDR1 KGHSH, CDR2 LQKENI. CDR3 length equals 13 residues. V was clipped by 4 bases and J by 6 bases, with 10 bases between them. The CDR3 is CASSQSPGQPQHF. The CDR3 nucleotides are TGTGCCAGCTCACAAAGCCCCGGTCAGCCCCAGCATTTT.

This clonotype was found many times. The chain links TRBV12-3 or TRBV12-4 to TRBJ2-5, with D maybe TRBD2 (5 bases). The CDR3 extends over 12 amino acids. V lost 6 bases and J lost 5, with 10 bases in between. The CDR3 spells CASRLGGETQYF. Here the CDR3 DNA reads TGTGCCAGCAGGCTAGGCGGGGAGACCCAGTACTTC.

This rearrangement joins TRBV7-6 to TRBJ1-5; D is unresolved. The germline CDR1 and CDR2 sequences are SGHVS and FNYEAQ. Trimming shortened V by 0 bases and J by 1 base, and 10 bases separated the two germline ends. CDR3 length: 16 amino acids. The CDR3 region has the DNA TGTGCCAGCAGCTTAGCGGAGGGAATAAGCAATCAGCCCCAGCATTTT. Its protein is CASSLAEGISNQPQHF.

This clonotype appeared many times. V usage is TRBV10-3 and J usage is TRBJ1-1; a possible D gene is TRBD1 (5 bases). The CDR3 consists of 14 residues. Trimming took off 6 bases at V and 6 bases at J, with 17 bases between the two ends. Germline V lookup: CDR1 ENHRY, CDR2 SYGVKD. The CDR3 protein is CAISTGDGRPEAFF. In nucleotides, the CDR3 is TGTGCCATCAGCACAGGTGACGGGAGACCTGAAGCTTTCTTT.

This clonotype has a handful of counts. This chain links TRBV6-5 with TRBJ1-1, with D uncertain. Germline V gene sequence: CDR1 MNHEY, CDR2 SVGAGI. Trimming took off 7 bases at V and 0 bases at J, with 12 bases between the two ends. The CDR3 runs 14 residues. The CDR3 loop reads CASTPSGLNTEAFF. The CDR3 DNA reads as TGTGCCAGCACCCCGTCGGGTCTGAACACTGAAGCTTTCTTT.

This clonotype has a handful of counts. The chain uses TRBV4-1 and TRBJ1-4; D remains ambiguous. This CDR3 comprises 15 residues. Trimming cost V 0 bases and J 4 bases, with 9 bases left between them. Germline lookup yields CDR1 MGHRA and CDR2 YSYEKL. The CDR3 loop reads CASSQDRRDNEKLFF. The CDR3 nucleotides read TGCGCCAGCAGCCAAGATAGGCGGGATAATGAAAAACTGTTTTTT.

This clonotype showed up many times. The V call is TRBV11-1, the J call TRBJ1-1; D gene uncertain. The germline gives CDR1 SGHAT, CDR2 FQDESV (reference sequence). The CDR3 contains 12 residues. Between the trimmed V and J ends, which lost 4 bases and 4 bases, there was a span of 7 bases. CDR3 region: CASSSSGTEAFF. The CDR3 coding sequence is TGTGCCAGCAGCTCCTCGGGCACTGAAGCTTTCTTT.

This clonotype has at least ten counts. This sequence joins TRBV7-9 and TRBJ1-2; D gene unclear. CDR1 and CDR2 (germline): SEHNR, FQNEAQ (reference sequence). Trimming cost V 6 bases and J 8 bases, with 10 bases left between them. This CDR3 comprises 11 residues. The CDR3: CASSVELGYTF. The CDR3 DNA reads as TGTGCCAGCAGTGTCGAGTTGGGCTACACCTTC.

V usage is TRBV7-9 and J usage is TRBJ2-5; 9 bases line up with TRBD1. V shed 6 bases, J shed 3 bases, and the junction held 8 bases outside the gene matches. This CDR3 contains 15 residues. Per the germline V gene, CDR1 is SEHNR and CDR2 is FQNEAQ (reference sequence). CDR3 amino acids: CASRPTRTGEETQYF. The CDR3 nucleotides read TGTGCCAGCAGGCCCACCCGGACAGGGGAAGAGACCCAGTACTTC. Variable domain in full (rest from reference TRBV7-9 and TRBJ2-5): DTGVSQNPRHKITKRGQNVTFRCDPISEHNRLYWYRQTLGQGPEFLTYFQNEAQLEKSRLLSDRFSAERPKGSFSTLEIQRTEQGDSAMYLCASRPTRTGEETQYFGPGTRLLVL.

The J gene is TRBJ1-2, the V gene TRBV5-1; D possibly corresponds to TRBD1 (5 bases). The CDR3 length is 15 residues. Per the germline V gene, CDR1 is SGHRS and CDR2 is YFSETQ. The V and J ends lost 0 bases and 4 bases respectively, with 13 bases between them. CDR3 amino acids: CASSLAGGVSYGYTF. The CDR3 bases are TGCGCCAGCAGCTTGGCCGGAGGGGTCTCCTATGGCTACACCTTC.

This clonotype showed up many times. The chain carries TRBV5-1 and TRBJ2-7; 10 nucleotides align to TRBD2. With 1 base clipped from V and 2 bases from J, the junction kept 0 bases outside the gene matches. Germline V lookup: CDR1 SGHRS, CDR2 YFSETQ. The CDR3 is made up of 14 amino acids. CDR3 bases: TGCGCCAGCAGCTTGCTAGCGGGGGCCTACGAGCAGTACGTC. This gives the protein CASSLLAGAYEQYV.

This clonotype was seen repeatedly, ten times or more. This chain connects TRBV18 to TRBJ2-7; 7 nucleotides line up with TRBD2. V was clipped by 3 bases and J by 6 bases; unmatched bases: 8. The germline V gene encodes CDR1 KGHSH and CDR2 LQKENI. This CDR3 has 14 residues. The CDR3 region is CASSPAGVRGEQYF. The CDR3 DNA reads TGTGCCAGCTCACCGGCGGGGGTCCGTGGCGAGCAGTACTTC.

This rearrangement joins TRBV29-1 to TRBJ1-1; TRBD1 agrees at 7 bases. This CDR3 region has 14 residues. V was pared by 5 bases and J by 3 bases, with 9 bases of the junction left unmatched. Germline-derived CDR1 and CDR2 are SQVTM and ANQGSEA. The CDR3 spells CSVRDRTRDTEAFF. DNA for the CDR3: TGCAGCGTTAGGGACAGAACGAGGGACACTGAAGCTTTCTTT.

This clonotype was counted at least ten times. CDR3 DNA sequence: TGTGCCAGCAGCATCCGCAGCGATCACTCCTACGAGCAGTACTTC. Its protein is CASSIRSDHSYEQYF. The chain links TRBV7-2 to TRBJ2-7, with D unclear. The CDR3 has 15 amino acids. Trimming cost V 5 bases and J 0 bases, with 14 bases left between them. CDR1 is SGHTA, CDR2 FQGNSA, per germline.

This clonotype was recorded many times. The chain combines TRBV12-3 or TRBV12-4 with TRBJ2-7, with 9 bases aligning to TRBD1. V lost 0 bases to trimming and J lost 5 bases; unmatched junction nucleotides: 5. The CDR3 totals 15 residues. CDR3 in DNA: TGTGCCAGCAGTTTAGCTGGGACAGGGATCCACGAGCAGTACTTC. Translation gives CASSLAGTGIHEQYF.

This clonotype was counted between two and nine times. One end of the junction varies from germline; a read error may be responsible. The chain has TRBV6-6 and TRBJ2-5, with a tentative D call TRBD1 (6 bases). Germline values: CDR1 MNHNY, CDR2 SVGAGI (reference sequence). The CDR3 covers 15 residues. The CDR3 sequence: CDSSIRDIPQETQYF. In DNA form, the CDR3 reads TGTGACAGCAGTATCCGGGACATTCCTCAAGAGACCCAGTACTTC.

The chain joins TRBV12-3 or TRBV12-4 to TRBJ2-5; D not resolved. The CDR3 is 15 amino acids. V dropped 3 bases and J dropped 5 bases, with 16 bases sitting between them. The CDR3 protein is CASSFWSVRWETQYF. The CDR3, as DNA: TGTGCCAGCAGTTTCTGGTCAGTCCGGTGGGAGACCCAGTACTTC.

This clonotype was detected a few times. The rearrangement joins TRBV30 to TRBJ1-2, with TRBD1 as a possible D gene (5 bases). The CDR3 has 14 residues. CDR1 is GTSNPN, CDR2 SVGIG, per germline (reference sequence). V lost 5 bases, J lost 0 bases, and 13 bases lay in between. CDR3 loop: CAWEGEEANYGYTF. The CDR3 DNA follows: TGTGCCTGGGAAGGGGAGGAAGCTAACTATGGCTACACCTTC. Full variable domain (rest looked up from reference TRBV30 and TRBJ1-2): SQTIHQWPATLVQPVGSPLSLECTVEGTSNPNLYWYRQAAGRGLQLLFYSVGIGQISSEVPQNLSASRPQDRQFILSSKKLLLSDSGFYLCAWEGEEANYGYTFGSGTRLTVV.

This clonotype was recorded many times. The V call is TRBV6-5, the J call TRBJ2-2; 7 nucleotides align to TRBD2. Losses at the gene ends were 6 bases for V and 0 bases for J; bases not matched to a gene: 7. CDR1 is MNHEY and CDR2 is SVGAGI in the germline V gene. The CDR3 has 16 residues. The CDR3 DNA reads TGTGCCAGCAGCCCCCGGGCGGGGGCGAACACCGGGGAGCTGTTTTTT. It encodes CASSPRAGANTGELFF.

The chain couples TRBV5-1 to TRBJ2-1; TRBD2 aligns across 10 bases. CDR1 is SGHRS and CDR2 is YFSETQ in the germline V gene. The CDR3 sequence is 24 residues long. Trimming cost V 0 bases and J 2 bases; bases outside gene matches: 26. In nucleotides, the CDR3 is TGCGCCAGCAGCTTGGCAAACAGACTAACCGGGACTAGCGTAGGAGGGATCCCCTACAATGAGCAGTTCTTC. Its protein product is CASSLANRLTGTSVGGIPYNEQFF.

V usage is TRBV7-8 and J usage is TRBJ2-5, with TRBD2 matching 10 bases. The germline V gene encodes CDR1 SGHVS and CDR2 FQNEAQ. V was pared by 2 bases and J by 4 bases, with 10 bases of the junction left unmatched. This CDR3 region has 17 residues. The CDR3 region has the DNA TGTGCCAGCAGCTTATATATTAGCGGGGGGACACCAGAGACCCAGTACTTC. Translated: CASSLYISGGTPETQYF.

The CDR3, as DNA: TGTGCCAGCAGGTCGACAGGGACGTTCACAGATACGCAGTATTTT. Protein: CASRSTGTFTDTQYF. The chain joins TRBV6-5 to TRBJ2-3, with 7 bases identical to TRBD1. Per the germline V gene, CDR1 is MNHEY and CDR2 is SVGAGI. The junction had 8 bases not matched to a gene; V was cut back by 6 bases and J by 2 bases. The CDR3 contains 15 residues.

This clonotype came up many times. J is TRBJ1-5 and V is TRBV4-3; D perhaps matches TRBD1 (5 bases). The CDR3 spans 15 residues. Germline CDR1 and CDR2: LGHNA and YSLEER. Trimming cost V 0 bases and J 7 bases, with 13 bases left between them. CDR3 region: CASSQDNRIYQPQHF. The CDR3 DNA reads TGCGCCAGCAGCCAAGATAACAGGATTTACCAGCCCCAGCATTTT.